This TCR beta chain was captured in a study of blood T cell repertoires in COVID-19. Study-level background: COVID-19 samples from acute and convalescent phases originated in the United States, Italy and Spain. From T cells, B-cell-depleted T cells, or PBMCs came the material, which was cDNA or gDNA.

Authors' processing steps: Amplification with reference gene primers provided the estimates of nucleated cell counts. Assay: immunoSEQ multiplex PCR; the TCRdb copy retains only in-frame clones and omits some. The V and J calls and clone size come from that table; D and trimming were worked out from the DNA. The sample holds about 21,000 clones; 70% to 90% are singletons and the top ten take 6% to 9%. V was trimmed by 0 bases and J by 2 bases, leaving 9 bases between them. Germline CDR1 SGDLS, CDR2 YYNGEE. The CDR3 consists of 14 residues. Sequenced: peripheral blood. The clonotype comes from a human donor with active COVID-19. The donor label of this sample is uncertain. J is TRBJ2-7 and V is TRBV9; D is unresolved. CDR3 nucleotides: TGTGCCAGCAGCGTAGATTTGGGCCCCTACGAGCAGTACTTC. Translation: CASSVDLGPYEQYF.